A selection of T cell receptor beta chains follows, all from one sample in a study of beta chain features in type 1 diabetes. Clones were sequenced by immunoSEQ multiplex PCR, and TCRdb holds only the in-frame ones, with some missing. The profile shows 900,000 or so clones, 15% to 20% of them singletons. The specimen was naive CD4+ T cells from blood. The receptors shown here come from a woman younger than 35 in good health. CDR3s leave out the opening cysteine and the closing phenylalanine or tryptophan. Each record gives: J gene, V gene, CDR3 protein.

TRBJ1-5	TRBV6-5	ATTRGQGFNQPQH
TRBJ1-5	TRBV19	ASKGTGHGNQPQH
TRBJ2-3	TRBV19	ASRLSRAGTDTQY
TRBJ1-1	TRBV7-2	ASSPRQGTNTEAF
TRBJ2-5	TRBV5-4	ASSFEREEETQY
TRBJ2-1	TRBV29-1	SAWTSGNEQF
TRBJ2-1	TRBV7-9	ASSPYNEQF
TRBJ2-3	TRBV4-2	ASSQEEPSGTQY
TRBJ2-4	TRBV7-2	ASSQDTPGFAKNIQY
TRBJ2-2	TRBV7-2	ASSSDLANTGELF
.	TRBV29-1	SVVDYPPSEQY
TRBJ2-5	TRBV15	ATSRTSGIREETQY
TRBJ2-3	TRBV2	ASTESITDTQY
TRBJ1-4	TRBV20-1	SARLDEKLF
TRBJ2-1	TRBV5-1	ASSSPGRLYNEQF
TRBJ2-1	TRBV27	ASRRAPSYNEQF
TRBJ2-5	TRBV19	ASSRDSIQETQY
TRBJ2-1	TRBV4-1	ASSQPASGNNEQF
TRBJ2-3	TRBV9	ASSAQPGLSTDTQY
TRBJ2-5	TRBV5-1	ASSWGNIQETQY
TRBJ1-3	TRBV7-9	ASSLAVGQLGNTIY
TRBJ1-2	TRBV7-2	ASSLNGAGGYT
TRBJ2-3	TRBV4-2	ASSFRDRSDTQY
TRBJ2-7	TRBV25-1	ASSERKGPYEQY
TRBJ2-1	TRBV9	ASSVESLAGNEQF
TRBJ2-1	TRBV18	ASSQDRFGEQF
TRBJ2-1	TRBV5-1	ASSLGSGSIEQF
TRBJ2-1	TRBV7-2	ASSSRPGTSGKYNEQF
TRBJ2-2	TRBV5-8	ASSLVQTGNTGELF
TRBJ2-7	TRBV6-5	ASSYRQGYYEQY
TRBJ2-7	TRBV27	ASKTGRAYEQY
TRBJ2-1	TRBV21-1	ASSLLAGGNEQF
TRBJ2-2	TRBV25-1	ASSDTSGRALGELF
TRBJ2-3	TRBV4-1	ASSQRRTDTQY
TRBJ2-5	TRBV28	ASSKPNRVQETQY
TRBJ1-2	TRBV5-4	ASSLGTDYGYT
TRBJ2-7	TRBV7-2	ASSFSRGLEQY
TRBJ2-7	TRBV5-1	ASSLEGLRTYEQY
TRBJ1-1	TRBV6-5	ASRSPGQGLEAF
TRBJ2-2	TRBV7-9	ASSLQGRGTGELF
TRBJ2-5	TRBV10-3	AISEREYQETQY
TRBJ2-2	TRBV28	ASSLGTSGNGELF
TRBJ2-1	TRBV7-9	ASTPEWIGNEQF